The source of this T cell receptor beta chain is a study of T cell responses to AZD1222 COVID-19 vaccine. From germline, CDR1 is MNHEY and CDR2 SVGAGI. CDR3 length: 15 residues. V lost 6 bases to trimming and J lost 0 bases, with 14 bases between them. Profiling relied on immunoSEQ multiplex PCR, and the TCRdb table lists in-frame clones only, not all of them. The table includes around 100,000 clones, 85% detected once. The sample holds a few counts of this clone. This sequence was found in an adult who received the AZD1222 COVID-19 vaccine. This chain uses TRBV6-5 with TRBJ1-1, with D possibly matching TRBD1 (6 bases). The sequencing here drew on peripheral blood, taken 28 days after the second AZD1222 dose. The CDR3 spells CASRLRDRMNTEAFF. Here the CDR3 DNA reads TGTGCCAGCAGGTTAAGAGACAGGATGAACACTGAAGCTTTCTTT.